What follows are 21 T cell receptor beta chains derived from one specimen sequenced in a study of blood T cell repertoires in COVID-19. Repertoires were generated with immunoSEQ multiplex PCR, while TCRdb's copy carries only in-frame clones and drops some. The sample lists approximately 78,000 clones; 70% to 90% were seen once. The sequenced material came from peripheral blood. These receptors all come from a woman aged 80 or older with acute or convalescent COVID-19.

This rearrangement joins TRBV2 to TRBJ1-2; TRBD1 matches at 8 bases. The CDR3 sequence is 16 residues long. Germline CDR1 and CDR2: SNHLY and FYNNEI. The V gene end was trimmed by 0 bases and the J gene end by 6 bases; junction bases not matched to a gene: 9. The CDR3: CASSEAVGRGRDGYTF. CDR3 sequence (DNA): TGTGCCAGCAGTGAAGCCGTAGGCAGGGGGCGCGATGGCTACACCTTC.

This clone came up a few times. The chain carries TRBV19 and TRBJ2-2; no firm D call. V lost 6 bases to trimming and J lost 1 base, with 12 bases between them. Per the germline V gene, CDR1 is LNHDA and CDR2 is SQIVND (reference sequence). The CDR3 is 15 amino acids. The CDR3 here is CASRPLSENTGELFF. The CDR3 region has the DNA TGTGCCAGTAGACCGCTTAGTGAGAACACCGGGGAGCTGTTTTTT.

The V gene is TRBV3-1 (or the pseudogene TRBV3-2), the J gene TRBJ1-4; D unclear. Trimming stripped 1 base from V and 3 bases from J, with 3 bases between. Germline V CDR1 and CDR2: LGHDT, YNNKEL (reference sequence). The CDR3 contains 13 residues. Here the CDR3 reads CASSQGANEKLFF. The CDR3 coding sequence is TGTGCCAGCAGCCAAGGAGCTAATGAAAAACTGTTTTTT.

This sequence joins TRBV9 and TRBJ2-5, with TRBD2 identical over 8 bases. The CDR3 length is 16 residues. Looked up from germline, CDR1 is SGDLS and CDR2 is YYNGEE. V trimming: 3 bases; J trimming: 1 base; junction bases outside the gene matches: 8. The CDR3 DNA sequence: TGTGCCAGCAGCGAATTAGCGGGATGGGGCCAAGAGACCCAGTACTTC. Protein product: CASSELAGWGQETQYF. The variable domain in full, completed from reference TRBV9 and TRBJ2-5, reads DSGVTQTPKHLITATGQRVTLRCSPRSGDLSVYWYQQSLDQGLQFLIQYYNGEERAKGNILERFSAQQFPDLHSELNLSSLELGDSALYFCASSELAGWGQETQYFGPGTRLLVL.

The J gene is TRBJ2-7, the V gene TRBV7-2, with 13 bases fitting TRBD2. The CDR3 sequence is 15 residues long. CDR1 is SGHTA, CDR2 FQGNSA, per germline. V shed 4 bases, J shed 4 bases, and the junction held 4 bases outside the gene matches. CDR3: CASSSRTSGSYEQYF. DNA for the CDR3: TGTGCCAGCAGCTCCCGGACTAGCGGGAGTTACGAGCAGTACTTC.

The gene calls are TRBV15 and TRBJ1-6; 8 bases are a match to TRBD1. J lost 3 bases, V lost 6 bases, and 4 bases had no gene match. This CDR3 has 15 residues. Germline-derived CDR1 and CDR2 are LNHNV and YYDKDF (reference sequence). The CDR3 sequence is CATSAGGLYNSPLHF. The DNA for the CDR3 is TGTGCCACCAGTGCAGGGGGCCTCTATAATTCACCCCTCCACTTT. The variable domain in full, completed from reference TRBV15 and TRBJ1-6, reads DAMVIQNPRYQVTQFGKPVTLSCSQTLNHNVMYWYQQKSSQAPKLLFHYYDKDFNNEADTPDNFQSRRPNTSFCFLDIRSPGLGDTAMYLCATSAGGLYNSPLHFGNGTRLTVT.

This clone was seen a handful of times. The chain uses TRBV7-8 and TRBJ1-1; 8 nucleotides agree with TRBD1. The CDR3 contains 16 residues. Losses at the gene ends were 7 bases for V and 0 bases for J; bases not matched to a gene: 10. Germline-derived CDR1 and CDR2 are SGHVS and FQNEAQ. Here the CDR3 DNA reads TGTGCCAGCACCCCTGGGACAGGAGCCATGAACACTGAAGCTTTCTTT. Its translation is CASTPGTGAMNTEAFF.

In this sample, this clone turned up a few times. CDR3 sequence: CAWSRTQNTEAFF. Here the CDR3 DNA reads TGTGCCTGGAGCCGGACACAGAACACTGAAGCTTTCTTT. The chain combines TRBV30 with TRBJ1-1; D is possibly TRBD1 (5 bases). CDR3 size: 13 residues. Trimming removed 3 bases from V and 1 base from J, with 9 bases in between. Germline V gene sequence: CDR1 GTSNPN, CDR2 SVGIG (reference sequence).

The rearrangement joins TRBV5-4 to TRBJ2-7; TRBD2 agrees at 11 bases. The CDR3 is made up of 16 amino acids. Germline values: CDR1 SGHNT, CDR2 YYREEE (reference sequence). The V and J ends lost 4 bases and 1 base, in that order; junction bases with no gene match: 7. CDR3 protein: CASSPGTSGTSYEQYF. The CDR3 DNA sequence: TGTGCCAGCAGCCCGGGGACTAGCGGAACATCCTACGAGCAGTACTTC.

The CDR3 loop is CASSPTGGVQPQHF. The CDR3 DNA reads TGTGCCAGCTCACCCACAGGTGGGGTTCAGCCCCAGCATTTT. The J gene is TRBJ1-5, the V gene TRBV18; D possibly corresponds to TRBD1 (5 bases). The CDR3 runs to 14 residues. Trimming took off 3 bases at V and 6 bases at J, with 12 bases between the two ends. Germline loops: CDR1 KGHSH, CDR2 LQKENI.

The rearrangement links TRBV2 to TRBJ2-3; D possibly corresponds to TRBD2 (5 bases). This CDR3 region has 11 residues. Per germline, CDR1 SNHLY and CDR2 FYNNEI. Trimming pared 6 bases from V and 11 bases from J, leaving 12 bases between. The CDR3 protein is CASRAEVEQYF. The CDR3 DNA is TGTGCCAGCAGGGCGGAGGTTGAGCAGTATTTT.

V is TRBV6-1 and J is TRBJ1-1; 10 nucleotides line up with TRBD1. V was pared by 8 bases and J by 1 base, with 7 bases of the junction left unmatched. Germline assignment: CDR1 MNHNS and CDR2 SASEGT. CDR3 length equals 15 residues. The CDR3 DNA reads as TGTGCCAGCTGCCCGAGGGACAGGGGGAACACTGAAGCTTTCTTT. Its protein is CASCPRDRGNTEAFF.

The V call is TRBV6-5, the J call TRBJ2-5; D is unclear. CDR3 size: 16 residues. V was cut by 2 bases and J by 1 base, with 14 bases left in between. Germline V gene lookup returns CDR1 MNHEY and CDR2 SVGAGI. As DNA, the CDR3 is TGTGCCAGCAGTTACGAGTTTCCCACCCCCCAAGAGACCCAGTACTTC. Amino acids: CASSYEFPTPQETQYF.

The chain links TRBV5-1 to TRBJ2-1, with TRBD1 as a possible D gene (7 bases). In germline, CDR1 is SGHRS, CDR2 YFSETQ. The V and J ends lost 3 bases and 6 bases respectively, with 13 bases between them. This CDR3 region has 14 residues. CDR3 sequence reads: CASSWRDSLNEQFF. The CDR3, as DNA: TGCGCCAGCAGCTGGCGGGACAGCCTCAATGAGCAGTTCTTC. Drawing the rest from reference TRBV5-1 and TRBJ2-1, the complete variable domain is KAGVTQTPRYLIKTRGQQVTLSCSPISGHRSVSWYQQTPGQGLQFLFEYFSETQRNKGNFPGRFSGRQFSNSRSEMNVSTLELGDSALYLCASSWRDSLNEQFFGPGTRLTVL.

The rearrangement joins TRBV19 to TRBJ2-3, with TRBD2 matching over 11 bases. This CDR3 is 17 amino acids long. Germline CDR1 is LNHDA and CDR2 is SQIVND (reference sequence). With V trimmed by 4 bases and J by 1 base, 7 bases remained unmatched. The CDR3 region is CASSKPTGLAGTDTQYF. The CDR3 DNA follows: TGTGCCAGTAGTAAACCGACGGGACTAGCGGGCACAGATACGCAGTATTTT.

This sequence joins TRBV11-2 and TRBJ1-2; D gene ambiguous. CDR3 length equals 11 residues. Germline V gene data show CDR1 as SGHAT and CDR2 as FQNNGV. The V gene lost 8 bases and the J gene lost 0 bases, with 4 bases spanning the gap. This chain's CDR3 is CASYTNYGYTF. CDR3 DNA sequence: TGTGCCAGCTACACTAACTATGGCTACACCTTC.

J is TRBJ1-6 and V is TRBV27, with 9 bases identical to TRBD1. CDR1 and CDR2 (germline): MNHEY, SMNVEV (reference sequence). The CDR3 length is 16 residues. The V gene end was trimmed by 3 bases and the J gene end by 10 bases; junction bases not matched to a gene: 10. The CDR3 DNA reads TGTGCCAGCAGTTTTGGCCTGGGACAGGGAGGCTCACCCCTCCACTTT. Translation gives CASSFGLGQGGSPLHF.

The CDR3 bases are TGTGCCAGCAGCGGAGTCGGCGGTTGGGGCAATCAGCCCCAGCATTTT. Translated, it gives CASSGVGGWGNQPQHF. The J gene is TRBJ1-5, the V gene TRBV5-8; D remains ambiguous. The CDR3 sequence is 16 residues long. The germline V and J ends were trimmed by 4 bases and 2 bases, with 16 bases remaining between them. Looked up from germline, CDR1 is SGHTS and CDR2 is YDEGEE. The whole variable domain, remainder taken from reference TRBV5-8 and TRBJ1-5, is EAGVTQSPTHLIKTRGQQATLRCSPISGHTSVYWYQQALGLGLQFLLWYDEGEERNRGNFPPRFSGRQFPNYSSELNVNALELEDSALYLCASSGVGGWGNQPQHFGDGTRLSIL.

The chain couples TRBV5-4 to TRBJ2-2, with unresolved D. This CDR3 contains 15 residues. Deletions cut 4 bases from V and 0 bases from J, with 10 bases between. CDR1 is SGHNT and CDR2 is YYREEE in the germline V gene (reference sequence). CDR3: CASSPALANTGELFF. DNA for the CDR3: TGTGCCAGCAGCCCCGCCCTAGCGAACACCGGGGAGCTGTTTTTT.

The chain recombines TRBV19 with TRBJ2-5; 7 nucleotides align to TRBD1. The germline V gene encodes CDR1 LNHDA and CDR2 SQIVND (reference sequence). The J segment lost 2 bases and the V segment lost 4 bases, leaving 10 bases of the junction unmatched. The CDR3 sequence is 16 residues long. This chain's CDR3 is CASSKSGPGQQETQYF. CDR3 DNA sequence: TGTGCCAGTAGTAAATCCGGCCCGGGACAGCAAGAGACCCAGTACTTC.

The V call is TRBV4-2, the J call TRBJ2-7; TRBD2 matches 9 bases. The junction had 8 bases not matched to a gene; V was cut back by 3 bases and J by 2 bases. This CDR3 is 16 amino acids long. Germline V gives CDR1 LGHNA, CDR2 YNFKEQ. CDR3 sequence reads: CASSQGTSGPPYEQYF. CDR3 DNA: TGTGCCAGCAGCCAGGGAACTAGCGGGCCCCCCTACGAGCAGTACTTC.